What follows is one T cell receptor (beta chain) and its context. This clone may be a read error of a much larger clone one base away. Amplification targeted TCR beta CDR3 regions from RNA transcripts. During a first-round RT-PCR of the TCR CDR3, the HTBI primer set was used. TCRdb reprocessed the multiplex PCR reads with MiXCR, giving one entry per CDR3 protein. The sample carries a few hundred thousand distinct CDR3 sequences, roughly 14% recorded once. This sample is drawn from a study of T cells in Graves' hyperthyroidism and ophthalmopathy. Overall study context: Peripheral blood draws took place at initial diagnosis, ahead of any treatment.

CDR3 length: 15 amino acids. The V and J ends lost 1 base and 5 bases, in that order; junction bases with no gene match: 7. Germline loops: CDR1 SGHRS, CDR2 YFSETQ. The chain couples TRBV5-1 to TRBJ2-7, with 9 bases identical to TRBD1. This sequence originates from a man aged 30-40 years with Graves' hyperthyroidism that later progressed to Graves' ophthalmopathy. The sequenced sample was blood. The CDR3 loop reads CASSLRWDRAHEQYF. CDR3 DNA sequence: TGCGCCAGCAGCTTGCGATGGGACAGGGCTCACGAGCAGTACTTC.